These T cell receptor beta chains were read from a single sample in a study of blood T cell repertoires in COVID-19. Assay used: immunoSEQ multiplex PCR; TCRdb lists only in-frame clones, some missing. The table has 380,000 or so clones, roughly 90% seen once. Source material: PBMCs or T cells enriched from blood (not recorded which). The receptor source for this set is a woman in her twenties or thirties with acute COVID-19. CDR3s include the opening cysteine and the closing phenylalanine or tryptophan. D genes are given only for firm matches. Expanded clones are given a class, and other clones once, few, many or no size at all.

V gene	clone size	D gene	J gene	CDR3 protein	CDR3 DNA
TRBV25-1	once	-	TRBJ1-1	CASSEWGGNTEAFF	TGTGCCAGCAGTGAATGGGGGGGGAACACTGAAGCTTTCTTT
TRBV2	-	-	TRBJ1-3	CASSVGQSSGNTIYF	TGTGCCAGCAGTGTGGGGCAGTCCTCTGGAAACACCATATATTTT
TRBV12-3/TRBV12-4	-	-	TRBJ1-4	CASNARATEKLFF	TGTGCCAGCAACGCCAGGGCAACTGAAAAACTGTTTTTT
TRBV7-4	few	-	TRBJ1-5	CASERGSNQPQHF	TGTGCCAGCGAAAGGGGTTCCAATCAGCCCCAGCATTTT
TRBV5-4	-	-	TRBJ2-3	CASSLGRRGGTDTQYF	TGTGCCAGCAGCTTGGGTCGTCGGGGTGGCACAGATACGCAGTATTTT
TRBV18	few	TRBD1	TRBJ1-3	CASSKPGTGTLSNTIYF	TGTGCCAGCTCAAAACCCGGGACAGGGACTCTCTCGAACACCATATATTTT
TRBV2	-	TRBD1	TRBJ2-7	CASTPGTGHYEQYF	TGTGCCAGCACGCCCGGGACAGGACACTACGAGCAGTACTTC
TRBV5-8	-	TRBD1	TRBJ1-6	CASSNRGQGEKSLHF	TGTGCCAGCAGCAATCGGGGACAGGGTGAGAAATCCCTCCACTTT
TRBV27	-	-	TRBJ1-2	CASSFSYRNGYTF	TGTGCCAGCAGTTTTTCGTACAGGAATGGCTACACCTTC
TRBV5-4	-	TRBD2	TRBJ2-3	CASSSLVVAGGPDTQYF	TGTGCCAGCAGCTCCCTCGTGGTAGCGGGGGGGCCAGATACGCAGTATTTT
TRBV7-8	once	-	TRBJ2-5	CASRFSAAQETQYF	TGTGCCAGCAGATTTTCGGCGGCCCAAGAGACCCAGTACTTC
TRBV27	-	-	TRBJ1-2	CASSLSLRGGYTF	TGTGCCAGCAGTTTATCACTCCGGGGAGGCTACACCTTC
TRBV30	-	TRBD2	TRBJ2-1	CAWSVGLAGGYNEQFF	TGTGCCTGGAGTGTGGGGCTAGCGGGGGGATACAATGAGCAGTTCTTC
TRBV7-8	-	-	TRBJ1-2	CASSPPVNYNSANYGYTF	TGTGCCAGCAGCCCCCCCGTCAATTATAACTCCGCTAACTATGGCTACACCTTC
TRBV10-1	-	-	TRBJ1-3	CASSEAGPSGNTIYF	TGCGCCAGCAGTGAGGCCGGTCCCTCTGGAAACACCATATATTTT
TRBV30	once	-	TRBJ1-2	CAWSAGIGGYTF	TGTGCCTGGAGTGCAGGGATCGGTGGCTACACCTTC
TRBV24-1	-	-	TRBJ2-2	CATSDRGESGELFF	TGTGCCACCAGTGACAGGGGGGAATCCGGGGAGCTGTTTTTT
TRBV4-2	once	-	TRBJ2-1	CASSHISGSSYNEQFF	TGTGCCAGCAGCCATATCAGCGGTAGCTCCTACAATGAGCAGTTCTTC
TRBV6-5	-	TRBD1	TRBJ2-7	CASSPQTGLPYEQYF	TGTGCCAGCAGTCCTCAGACAGGGCTCCCATACGAGCAGTACTTC
TRBV11-3	-	-	TRBJ2-2	CASSLSGGELFF	TGTGCCAGCAGCTTATCGGGTGGGGAGCTGTTTTTT
TRBV27	-	TRBD1	TRBJ1-1	CASYTRDRNTEAFF	TGTGCCAGCTATACCCGGGACAGGAACACTGAAGCTTTCTTT
TRBV10-1	-	TRBD1	TRBJ1-2	CASGKTGGAFYGYTF	TGCGCCAGCGGTAAGACAGGGGGCGCTTTCTATGGCTACACCTTC
TRBV28	-	-	TRBJ2-7	CASTAGGKFYEQYF	TGTGCCAGCACCGCCGGGGGAAAGTTTTACGAGCAGTACTTC
TRBV14	-	-	TRBJ2-7	CASSPHLGVGLKIYF	TGTGCCAGCAGCCCCCACCTCGGAGTGGGTCTCAAGATATACTTC
TRBV5-1	-	-	TRBJ1-4	CASSPRGPNEKLFF	TGCGCCAGCAGCCCCCGTGGGCCTAATGAAAAACTGTTTTTT
TRBV5-1	-	-	TRBJ1-1	CASSLTANTEAFF	TGCGCCAGCAGCCTCACAGCGAACACTGAAGCTTTCTTT
TRBV9	-	TRBD2	TRBJ2-2	CASSVDPRGDGELFF	TGTGCCAGCAGCGTAGATCCCCGGGGGGACGGGGAGCTGTTTTTT
TRBV3-1/TRBV3-2	-	TRBD1	TRBJ1-2	CASSQENRGRGTYGYTF	TGTGCCAGCAGCCAAGAGAACAGGGGCCGGGGAACCTATGGCTACACCTTC
TRBV5-4	-	-	TRBJ2-1	CASSLDPGSYNEQFF	TGTGCCAGCAGCTTGGATCCGGGGTCCTACAATGAGCAGTTCTTC
TRBV6-5	-	TRBD2	TRBJ2-5	CASSSSGVDQETQYF	TGTGCCAGCAGTTCTAGCGGGGTAGACCAAGAGACCCAGTACTTC
TRBV30	-	-	TRBJ2-7	CAWSWLGAHEQYF	TGTGCCTGGAGTTGGCTGGGGGCCCACGAGCAGTACTTC
TRBV10-1	-	-	TRBJ1-1	CASRTGTNTEAFF	TGCGCCAGCAGAACAGGGACGAACACTGAAGCTTTCTTT
TRBV24-1	-	-	TRBJ1-5	CATSDSTPFGVEQPQHF	TGTGCCACCAGTGATTCGACCCCTTTCGGGGTAGAGCAGCCCCAGCATTTT
TRBV12-3/TRBV12-4	-	-	TRBJ1-4	CASSREEGEKLFF	TGTGCCAGCAGTCGAGAGGAGGGTGAAAAACTGTTTTTT
TRBV27	-	-	TRBJ2-7	CASSSYVTGNYEQYF	TGTGCCAGCAGTTCCTATGTTACAGGGAATTACGAGCAGTACTTC
TRBV30	-	TRBD2	TRBJ2-2	CACEAGVSTGELFF	TGTGCCTGTGAAGCGGGGGTCTCCACCGGGGAGCTGTTTTTT
TRBV12-2	-	-	TRBJ2-7	CASRLGLVGCSYEQYF	TGTGCAAGTCGCTTAGGACTAGTTGGGTGCTCCTACGAGCAGTACTTC
TRBV4-1	-	-	TRBJ2-4	CASSPGSQVGPKNIQYF	TGCGCCAGCAGCCCAGGATCCCAGGTCGGTCCCAAAAACATTCAGTACTTC
TRBV5-4	-	TRBD2	TRBJ2-1	CASSLATSGYNEQFF	TGTGCCAGCAGCTTGGCGACTAGCGGGTACAATGAGCAGTTCTTC
TRBV5-1	-	TRBD1	TRBJ2-1	CASSPMGTGAGNEQFF	TGCGCCAGCAGCCCCATGGGGACAGGGGCCGGCAATGAGCAGTTCTTC
TRBV10-3	-	-	TRBJ2-7	CAIGTEQYF	TGTGCCATCGGGACAGAGCAGTACTTC
TRBV10-3	-	-	TRBJ2-2	CAISPKGGPGELFF	TGTGCCATCAGCCCAAAGGGGGGGCCCGGGGAGCTGTTTTTT
TRBV27	-	TRBD1	TRBJ1-6	CASRDRNSPLHF	TGTGCCAGCAGGGACAGGAATTCACCCCTCCACTTT
TRBV5-1	-	-	TRBJ1-2	CASSLVRGEFYGYTF	TGCGCCAGCAGCTTGGTCAGGGGCGAATTCTATGGCTACACCTTC
TRBV2	-	-	TRBJ2-7	CASNININGTFSYEQYF	TGTGCCAGCAACATTAATATAAACGGGACATTCTCCTACGAGCAGTACTTC
TRBV2	-	TRBD2	TRBJ2-2	CASSEAQGTSGVTGELFF	TGTGCCAGCAGTGAAGCGCAAGGGACTAGCGGGGTAACCGGGGAGCTGTTTTTT
TRBV24-1	-	-	TRBJ1-4	CATSDPATNEKLFF	TGTGCCACCAGTGATCCCGCAACTAATGAAAAACTGTTTTTT
TRBV4-1	-	TRBD1	TRBJ1-6	CASSQGQGRSYNSPLHF	TGCGCCAGCAGCCAGGGACAGGGTCGATCCTATAATTCACCCCTCCACTTT
TRBV24-1	-	TRBD1	TRBJ1-5	CATSDKTGRSQPQHF	TGTGCCACCAGTGATAAGACAGGGAGGAGTCAGCCCCAGCATTTT
TRBV30	-	TRBD1	TRBJ1-5	CAWRGQGSNQPQHF	TGTGCCTGGAGAGGACAGGGAAGCAATCAGCCCCAGCATTTT
TRBV3-1/TRBV3-2	-	TRBD1	TRBJ1-2	CASSHIQGEGYTF	TGTGCCAGCAGCCACATTCAGGGGGAAGGCTACACCTTC
TRBV6-2/TRBV6-3	-	-	TRBJ1-1	CASSYGPYTEAFF	TGTGCCAGCAGTTACGGGCCCTACACTGAAGCTTTCTTT
TRBV7-9	-	-	TRBJ1-1	CASSLRANTEAFF	TGTGCCAGCAGCTTGAGAGCGAACACTGAAGCTTTCTTT
TRBV5-1	-	TRBD2	TRBJ2-1	CASSFSGGSYNEQFF	TGCGCCAGCAGCTTCAGCGGGGGCTCCTACAATGAGCAGTTCTTC
TRBV5-1	-	TRBD1	TRBJ1-1	CASSSGTGYNTEAFF	TGCGCCAGCAGCTCCGGGACAGGATACAACACTGAAGCTTTCTTT
TRBV4-3	-	-	TRBJ2-5	CASSQRFAGDQETQYF	TGCGCCAGCAGCCAAAGGTTCGCAGGGGACCAAGAGACCCAGTACTTC
TRBV7-2	-	-	TRBJ1-1	CASSLVGGEGTAFF	TGTGCCAGCAGCTTAGTTGGAGGGGAGGGAACCGCTTTCTTT
TRBV24-1	few	TRBD1	TRBJ2-1	CATSDYTGGPNNEQFF	TGTGCCACCAGTGATTATACAGGGGGGCCTAACAATGAGCAGTTCTTC
TRBV20-1	-	-	TRBJ2-5	CSASLVHGTQYF	TGCAGTGCTAGTTTGGTCCACGGGACCCAGTACTTC